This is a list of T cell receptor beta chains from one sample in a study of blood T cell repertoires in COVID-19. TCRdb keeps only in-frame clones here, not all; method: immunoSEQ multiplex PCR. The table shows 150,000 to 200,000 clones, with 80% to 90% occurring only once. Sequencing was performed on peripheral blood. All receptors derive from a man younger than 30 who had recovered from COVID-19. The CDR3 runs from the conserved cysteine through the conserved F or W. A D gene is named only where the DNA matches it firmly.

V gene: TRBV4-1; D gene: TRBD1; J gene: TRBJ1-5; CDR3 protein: CASSLRQGHQPQHF; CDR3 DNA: TGCGCCAGCAGCCTGAGACAGGGGCATCAGCCCCAGCATTTT
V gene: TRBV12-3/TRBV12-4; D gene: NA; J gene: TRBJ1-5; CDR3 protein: CASSYGNQPQHF; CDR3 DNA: TGTGCCAGCAGCTACGGGAATCAGCCCCAGCATTTT
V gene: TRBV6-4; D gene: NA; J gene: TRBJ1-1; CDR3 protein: CASSDGGISTFF; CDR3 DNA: TGTGCCAGCAGTGACGGCGGGATCTCGACTTTCTTT
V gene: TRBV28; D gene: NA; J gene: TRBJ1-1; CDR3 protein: CASLGPGRYTEAFF; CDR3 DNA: TGTGCCAGCCTCGGTCCCGGGAGGTACACTGAAGCTTTCTTT
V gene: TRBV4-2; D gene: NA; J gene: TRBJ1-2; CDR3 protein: CASSQEDAGNYGYTF; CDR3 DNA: TGTGCCAGCAGCCAAGAGGACGCGGGGAACTATGGCTACACCTTC
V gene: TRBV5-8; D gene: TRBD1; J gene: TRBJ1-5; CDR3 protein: CASSLRDSSNQPQHF; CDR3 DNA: TGTGCCAGCAGCCTCCGGGACAGCAGCAATCAGCCCCAGCATTTT
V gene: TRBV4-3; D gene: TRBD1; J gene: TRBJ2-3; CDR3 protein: CASSRTGTVTTDTQYF; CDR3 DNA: TGCGCCAGCAGCCGTACCGGGACAGTGACGACAGATACGCAGTATTTT
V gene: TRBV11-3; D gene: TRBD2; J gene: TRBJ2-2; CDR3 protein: CASSAGTSGVGELFF; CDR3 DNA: TGTGCCAGCAGCGCCGGGACTAGCGGCGTCGGGGAGCTGTTTTTT
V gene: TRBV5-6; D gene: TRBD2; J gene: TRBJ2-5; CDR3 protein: CASSLKGLVGQETQYF; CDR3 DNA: TGTGCCAGCAGCTTGAAGGGACTAGTAGGACAAGAGACCCAGTACTTC
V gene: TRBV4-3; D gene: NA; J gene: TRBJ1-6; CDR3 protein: CASSQDVSGGGNSPLHF; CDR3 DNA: TGCGCCAGCAGCCAAGATGTGTCGGGGGGCGGTAATTCACCCCTCCACTTT
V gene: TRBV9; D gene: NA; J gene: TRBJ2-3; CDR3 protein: CASSPRDSGTDTQYF; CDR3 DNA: TGTGCCAGCAGCCCCCGAGACAGCGGGACAGATACGCAGTATTTT
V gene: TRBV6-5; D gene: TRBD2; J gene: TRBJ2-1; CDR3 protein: CASSSTSGNYNEQFF; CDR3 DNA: TGTGCCAGCAGTTCCACTAGCGGGAATTACAATGAGCAGTTCTTC